A single sample is the source of the 29 T cell receptor beta chains below, sequenced in a study of cytomegalovirus exposure and HLA in healthy donors. Sequencing used immunoSEQ multiplex PCR; TCRdb keeps in-frame clones, though not all of them. Here the sample spans 160,000 or so clones, around nine tenths being singletons. Material for sequencing was PBMCs. The receptor source for this set is a woman aged 30 to 39 in good health and CMV-seronegative.

The chain has TRBV7-9 and TRBJ2-3; D is uncertain. With 6 bases removed from V and 0 bases from J, the gap between germline ends came to 10 bases. The CDR3 consists of 14 residues. The germline V gene has CDR1 SEHNR and CDR2 FQNEAQ (reference sequence). As DNA, the CDR3 is TGTGCCAGCAGGGGTTTGACTAGCACAGATACGCAGTATTTT. Its translation: CASRGLTSTDTQYF.

The genes are TRBV10-2 and TRBJ1-5; D is ambiguous. The V end was cut by 0 bases, the J end by 6 bases, with 9 bases between. There are 14 residues in the CDR3. The V gene's germline CDR1 is WSHSY and CDR2 SAAADI. CDR3 bases: TGCGCCAGCAGTGAGTCGAATTCGGGTCAGCCCCAGCATTTT. Translation gives CASSESNSGQPQHF.

The chain uses TRBV10-3 and TRBJ2-7; 7 nucleotides match TRBD1. V lost 7 bases, J lost 4 bases, and 7 bases stayed unmatched. Per germline, CDR1 ENHRY and CDR2 SYGVKD. This CDR3 contains 13 residues. The DNA of the CDR3 is TGTGCCATCACCGCGGACAGGAGGTACGAGCAGTACTTC. Encoded protein: CAITADRRYEQYF.

The chain uses TRBV6-5 and TRBJ1-2, with TRBD1 identical over 9 bases. CDR3 size: 13 residues. V shed 5 bases, J shed 9 bases, and the junction held 7 bases outside the gene matches. From germline, CDR1 is MNHEY and CDR2 SVGAGI. CDR3: CASSRDRAYSYTF. CDR3 in DNA: TGTGCCAGCAGTCGGGACAGGGCTTATAGCTACACCTTC.

CDR3 nucleotides: TGTGCCAGCAGCGTAGGGGGAGGACTAGCGGAGACCCAGTACTTC. Protein: CASSVGGGLAETQYF. This chain joins TRBV9 and TRBJ2-5; 9 bases match TRBD2. With V trimmed by 0 bases and J by 5 bases, 5 bases remained unmatched. The V gene's germline CDR1 is SGDLS and CDR2 YYNGEE. The CDR3 is made up of 15 amino acids.

The chain uses TRBV5-1 and TRBJ1-2; D uncertain. The germline V gene encodes CDR1 SGHRS and CDR2 YFSETQ. The CDR3 runs to 15 residues. Trimming took 0 bases from V and 4 from J, leaving 13 bases between them. CDR3 residues: CASSLDRPSAYGYTF. CDR3 DNA sequence: TGCGCCAGCAGCTTGGACAGACCGTCCGCCTATGGCTACACCTTC.

J is TRBJ2-7 and V is TRBV10-2; D possibly corresponds to TRBD2 (5 bases). This CDR3 is built from 14 residues. CDR1 WSHSY and CDR2 SAAADI come from the germline V gene. Trimming stripped 7 bases from V and 0 bases from J, with 13 bases between. This CDR3 is CASMESRDSYEQYF. The CDR3 nucleotides read TGCGCCAGCATGGAGTCCCGGGACTCCTACGAGCAGTACTTC.

V gene TRBV10-3 combines with J gene TRBJ2-3; 8 bases line up with TRBD2. CDR3 length: 15 amino acids. Per germline, CDR1 ENHRY and CDR2 SYGVKD. The ends lost 4 bases at V and 6 bases at J; junction bases unmatched: 9. This CDR3 is CAISGDSGVPDTQYF. CDR3 in DNA: TGTGCCATCAGTGGGGATAGCGGGGTACCTGATACGCAGTATTTT.

The rearrangement links TRBV27 to TRBJ2-7; D perhaps matches TRBD2 (6 bases). Trimming took off 2 bases at V and 3 bases at J, with 29 bases between the two ends. The CDR3 is 20 amino acids. The germline CDR1 and CDR2 sequences are MNHEY and SMNVEV (reference sequence). CDR3 sequence reads: CASSLRVPEPAGLTGYEQYF. In DNA form, the CDR3 reads TGTGCCAGCAGTTTAAGAGTACCCGAACCCGCGGGACTCACGGGCTACGAGCAGTACTTC.

This clone has only one observation. The chain uses TRBV6-1 and TRBJ2-7, with no clear D. The CDR3 has 12 amino acids. Germline lookup yields CDR1 MNHNS and CDR2 SASEGT. Trimming stripped 7 bases from V and 0 bases from J, with 7 bases between. The CDR3 loop reads CASNDNSYEQYF. The CDR3 DNA is TGTGCCAGCAATGACAACTCCTACGAGCAGTACTTC.

This sequence joins TRBV9 and TRBJ1-5; D gene uncertain. The ends were cut back, 3 bases at V and 5 bases at J, with 12 bases in the middle. The CDR3 covers 14 residues. Germline loops: CDR1 SGDLS, CDR2 YYNGEE. The chain's CDR3 is CASSAGPGDQPQHF. The DNA of the CDR3 is TGTGCCAGCAGCGCCGGGCCCGGGGATCAGCCCCAGCATTTT. The variable domain in full, completed from reference TRBV9 and TRBJ1-5, reads DSGVTQTPKHLITATGQRVTLRCSPRSGDLSVYWYQQSLDQGLQFLIQYYNGEERAKGNILERFSAQQFPDLHSELNLSSLELGDSALYFCASSAGPGDQPQHFGDGTRLSIL.

The chain has TRBV19 and TRBJ1-4; TRBD1 agrees at 8 bases. Germline trimming cut 6 bases from V and 8 bases from J; bases unmatched to any gene: 11. This CDR3 comprises 15 residues. The germline CDR1 and CDR2 sequences are LNHDA and SQIVND (reference sequence). CDR3 in DNA: TGTGCCAGTAGCCCTTGGACAGGGCGGAACGAAAAACTGTTTTTT. It specifies CASSPWTGRNEKLFF.

The chain has TRBV7-9 and TRBJ2-7; the D is unclear. Germline CDR1 is SEHNR and CDR2 is FQNEAQ (reference sequence). The CDR3 is made up of 11 amino acids. V was cut by 2 bases and J by 6 bases, with 5 bases left in between. The CDR3 region is CASSLSIEQYF. The CDR3 bases are TGTGCCAGCAGCTTATCCATCGAGCAGTACTTC. The full variable domain, with the rest looked up from reference TRBV7-9 and TRBJ2-7, is DTGVSQNPRHKITKRGQNVTFRCDPISEHNRLYWYRQTLGQGPEFLTYFQNEAQLEKSRLLSDRFSAERPKGSFSTLEIQRTEQGDSAMYLCASSLSIEQYFGPGTRLTVT.

The rearrangement joins TRBV5-5 to TRBJ1-2; unclear D gene. Germline V gives CDR1 SGHKS, CDR2 YYEKEE (reference sequence). The CDR3 runs to 15 residues. Trimming shortened V by 0 bases and J by 2 bases, and 11 bases separated the two germline ends. Written as DNA, the CDR3 is TGTGCCAGCAGCTTGGACGTAGCATCCAACTATGGCTACACCTTC. This sequence encodes CASSLDVASNYGYTF.

This rearrangement joins TRBV5-8 to TRBJ2-1; D possibly corresponds to TRBD1 (6 bases). The CDR3 spans 16 residues. Germline assignment: CDR1 SGHTS and CDR2 YDEGEE. V lost 1 base and J 8 bases, leaving 19 bases between the germline ends. The CDR3 DNA reads TGTGCCAGCAGCTTGACAGGGCTACAACGAATCCATGAGCAGTTCTTC. Translated, it gives CASSLTGLQRIHEQFF.

This clone was recorded only once. The chain is built from TRBV29-1 and TRBJ2-3; no reliable D call. The CDR3 runs to 14 residues. Trimming stripped 3 bases from V and 7 bases from J, with 17 bases between. The V gene's germline CDR1 is SQVTM and CDR2 ANQGSEA. CDR3 region: CSVDFPAGPNTQYF. CDR3 DNA sequence: TGCAGCGTTGACTTCCCGGCTGGGCCGAATACGCAGTATTTT.

This chain joins TRBV5-1 and TRBJ2-5; 7 bases fit TRBD1. CDR1 is SGHRS and CDR2 is YFSETQ in the germline V gene. V shed 2 bases, J shed 4 bases, and the junction held 2 bases outside the gene matches. The CDR3 extends over 13 amino acids. CDR3 protein: CASSFRQGETQYF. The CDR3 nucleotides are TGCGCCAGCAGCTTTCGACAGGGAGAGACCCAGTACTTC.

This chain joins TRBV7-9 and TRBJ2-2; tentatively, D is TRBD2 (6 bases). Germline CDR1 reads SEHNR; CDR2 reads FQNEAQ (reference sequence). CDR3 length: 18 residues. V dropped 5 bases and J dropped 1 base, with 20 bases sitting between them. In nucleotides, the CDR3 is TGTGCCAGCAGCACCACAAAGGGGACTGCGCAGAACACCGGGGAGCTGTTTTTT. This gives the protein CASSTTKGTAQNTGELFF.

The chain combines TRBV7-6 with TRBJ2-3; D gene ambiguous. Germline V gene sequence: CDR1 SGHVS, CDR2 FNYEAQ. Trimming took 6 bases from V and 4 from J, leaving 8 bases between them. This CDR3 has 12 amino acids. The DNA of the CDR3 is TGTGCCAGCAGTCCCCTTGCAGATACGCAGTATTTT. Its protein product is CASSPLADTQYF. Full variable domain (rest looked up from reference TRBV7-6 and TRBJ2-3): GAGVSQSPRYKVTKRGQDVALRCDPISGHVSLYWYRQALGQGPEFLTYFNYEAQQDKSGLPNDRFSAERPEGSISTLTIQRTEQRDSAMYRCASSPLADTQYFGPGTRLTVL.

This chain joins TRBV19 and TRBJ2-6, with 7 bases aligning to TRBD1. CDR1 and CDR2 from the germline V gene are LNHDA and SQIVND (reference sequence). V was pared by 10 bases and J by 0 bases, with 9 bases of the junction left unmatched. The CDR3 is made up of 16 amino acids. The CDR3 nucleotides are TGTGCCACACAACGACAGGGCTTCTCTGGGGCCAACGTCCTGACTTTC. Its protein product is CATQRQGFSGANVLTF.

The rearrangement links TRBV15 to TRBJ2-5; 7 bases match TRBD1. The trim removed 3 bases at V and 5 bases at J, leaving 9 bases unmatched. This CDR3 has 15 amino acids. Germline V lookup: CDR1 LNHNV, CDR2 YYDKDF (reference sequence). The CDR3: CATSSSTGVGETQYF. CDR3 bases: TGTGCCACCAGCAGTTCTACAGGGGTGGGCGAGACCCAGTACTTC.

The rearrangement links TRBV27 to TRBJ1-1; 9 bases align to TRBD1. Germline loops: CDR1 MNHEY, CDR2 SMNVEV (reference sequence). The CDR3 contains 14 residues. V trimming: 6 bases; J trimming: 5 bases; junction bases outside the gene matches: 7. The chain's CDR3 is CASRKQGAETEAFF. CDR3 nucleotide sequence: TGTGCCAGCAGAAAACAGGGGGCTGAGACTGAAGCTTTCTTT.

The chain recombines TRBV19 with TRBJ1-5; possible D gene TRBD1, 5 bases. This CDR3 spans 15 amino acids. Germline assignment: CDR1 LNHDA and CDR2 SQIVND (reference sequence). V was cut by 5 bases and J by 6 bases, with 17 bases left in between. CDR3 nucleotide sequence: TGTGCCAGTAGTGCCAGCCACGGGGGAATTCAGCCCCAGCATTTT. Its translation: CASSASHGGIQPQHF.

The chain links TRBV7-9 to TRBJ2-1; 12 bases match TRBD2. The CDR3 has 18 residues. Germline CDR1 SEHNR, CDR2 FQNEAQ (reference sequence). V dropped 5 bases and J dropped 0; count of bases not matched to a gene: 8. The DNA for the CDR3 is TGTGCCAGCAGCATCAGGACTAGCGGGGAAACCTCCTACAATGAGCAGTTCTTC. Its translation: CASSIRTSGETSYNEQFF.

V and J are TRBV4-1 and TRBJ1-1; 7 positions agree with TRBD1. The length of the CDR3 is 14 residues. Trimming took 8 bases from V and 0 from J; bases not matched to a gene: 6. Germline lookup yields CDR1 MGHRA and CDR2 YSYEKL. The CDR3 coding sequence is TGCGCCAGCCGACAGGGAGGACTGAACACTGAAGCTTTCTTT. It yields the protein CASRQGGLNTEAFF.

The chain links TRBV7-7 to TRBJ2-5; 7 bases match TRBD2. Germline V gene sequence: CDR1 SSHAT, CDR2 FNYEAQ (reference sequence). This CDR3 region has 13 residues. With V trimmed by 5 bases and J by 4 bases, 4 bases remained unmatched. The CDR3, as DNA: TGTGCCAGCAGCCCGGGACTAACAGAGACCCAGTACTTC. It encodes CASSPGLTETQYF.

The chain links TRBV29-1 to TRBJ2-7; a possible D gene is TRBD2 (6 bases). Germline V CDR1 and CDR2: SQVTM, ANQGSEA. V lost 1 base and J 2 bases, leaving 9 bases between the germline ends. This CDR3 spans 13 amino acids. The CDR3 loop reads CSVEVEGAYEQYF. CDR3 DNA: TGCAGCGTTGAAGTGGAGGGAGCCTACGAGCAGTACTTC.

This chain connects TRBV7-2 to TRBJ1-2; a possible D gene is TRBD1 (5 bases). The V end was cut by 4 bases, the J end by 8 bases, with 20 bases between. The CDR3 length is 15 residues. Germline-derived CDR1 and CDR2 are SGHTA and FQGNSA. The CDR3 DNA sequence: TGTGCCAGCAGCTCTAGGGGAGGGGCGTATAACGGCTACACCTTC. Its translation: CASSSRGGAYNGYTF.

V usage is TRBV7-6 and J usage is TRBJ2-1, with TRBD1 matching over 10 bases. The germline gives CDR1 SGHVS, CDR2 FNYEAQ. V lost 5 bases and J lost 7; bases outside the gene matches: 2. This CDR3 spans 13 amino acids. In nucleotides, the CDR3 is TGTGCCAGCAGCCGGACAGGGGGGAATGAGCAGTTCTTC. Translation: CASSRTGGNEQFF. The full variable domain, in which reference TRBV7-6 and TRBJ2-1 provide the parts outside the CDR3, is GAGVSQSPRYKVTKRGQDVALRCDPISGHVSLYWYRQALGQGPEFLTYFNYEAQQDKSGLPNDRFSAERPEGSISTLTIQRTEQRDSAMYRCASSRTGGNEQFFGPGTRLTVL.